Shown below are 27 T cell receptor beta chains from a single sample sequenced in a study of response to subunit inactivated influenza vaccine. Via MiXCR, TCRdb re-called the RT-PCR reads, giving one row per CDR3 protein. The sample has more than 400,000 distinct CDR3 sequences; approximately 11% are singletons. Sequenced material: PBMCs from blood, taken 35 to 45 days after vaccination. Receptor source: a man aged 45-65 years who received an inactivated influenza vaccine.

The chain links TRBV20-1 to TRBJ2-2; D perhaps matches TRBD1 (6 bases). Per germline, CDR1 DFQATT and CDR2 SNEGSKA (reference sequence). The CDR3 runs 15 residues. V was cut by 0 bases and J by 0 bases, with 8 bases left in between. The CDR3: CSAREGAPNTGELFF. CDR3 coding DNA: TGCAGTGCTAGAGAGGGGGCTCCGAACACCGGGGAGCTGTTTTTT.

This rearrangement joins TRBV5-1 to TRBJ2-3, with 9 nucleotides matching TRBD2. Germline V CDR1 and CDR2: SGHRS, YFSETQ. Losses at the gene ends were 0 bases for V and 3 bases for J; bases not matched to a gene: 5. The CDR3 loop spans 16 amino acids. DNA of the CDR3: TGCGCCAGCAGCTTGGCCCAGCGGGGGGAAACAGATACGCAGTATTTT. This encodes CASSLAQRGETDTQYF.

The genes are TRBV6-2 or TRBV6-3 and TRBJ1-1; TRBD1 matches 10 bases. Trimming at V came to 6 bases and at J to 4 bases, leaving 8 bases not matched to a gene. The CDR3 is made up of 15 amino acids. Germline CDR1 is MNHEY and CDR2 is SVGEGT. CDR3 DNA: TGTGCCAGCAGCCCGGGGACAGGGGTTGGCACTGAAGCTTTCTTT. Translation: CASSPGTGVGTEAFF.

The table lists this clonotype with a few counts. Here the CDR3 DNA reads TGTGCCAGCAGTTACCGACAGGGTGTCTACACCTTC. Residues: CASSYRQGVYTF. The V and J genes are TRBV6-5 and TRBJ1-2; 7 bases align to TRBD1. Germline V gene sequence: CDR1 MNHEY, CDR2 SVGAGI. V dropped 2 bases and J dropped 10; count of bases not matched to a gene: 4. This CDR3 has 12 amino acids.

The chain employs TRBV24-1 and TRBJ2-5; D is perhaps TRBD2 (5 bases). CDR3 length: 13 residues. In germline, CDR1 is KGHDR, CDR2 SFDVKD. V was clipped by 3 bases and J by 9 bases, with 13 bases between them. The DNA for the CDR3 is TGTGCCACCAGTGATCTTGTTGCCGGGGCCCAGTACTTC. Protein sequence: CATSDLVAGAQYF.

This clonotype was seen repeatedly, ten times or more. The chain joins TRBV15 to TRBJ2-5; 11 bases line up with TRBD2. The CDR3 covers 14 residues. V lost 8 bases to trimming and J lost 5 bases; unmatched junction nucleotides: 7. The V gene's germline CDR1 is LNHNV and CDR2 YYDKDF (reference sequence). The CDR3 nucleotides read TGTGCCACCGGGCTAGCGGGGGGATCGGAGACCCAGTACTTC. It encodes CATGLAGGSETQYF.

This clonotype was observed a handful of times. The chain uses TRBV10-3 and TRBJ2-3; D tentatively fits TRBD1 or TRBD2 (6 bases each). Trimming removed 10 bases at V and 6 bases at J, with 11 bases between. CDR3 length: 11 amino acids. Germline V gives CDR1 ENHRY, CDR2 SYGVKD. The CDR3 here is CATGGGDTQYF. In nucleotides, the CDR3 is TGTGCCACTGGAGGGGGGGATACGCAGTATTTT.

This clonotype has a single count. The genes are TRBV18 and TRBJ2-5; D is undetermined. There are 18 residues in the CDR3. Germline V gene sequence: CDR1 KGHSH, CDR2 LQKENI. V lost 2 bases to trimming and J lost 2 bases, with 21 bases between them. The CDR3 nucleotides read TGTGCCAGCTCACCAAAACCTTGGCAACGACCGTCTCAAGAGACCCAGTACTTC. Amino acid sequence: CASSPKPWQRPSQETQYF. Using reference TRBV18 and TRBJ2-5 for the parts outside the CDR3, the full variable domain is NAGVMQNPRHLVRRRGQEARLRCSPMKGHSHVYWYRQLPEEGLKFMVYLQKENIIDESGMPKERFSAEFPKEGPSILRIQQVVRGDSAAYFCASSPKPWQRPSQETQYFGPGTRLLVL.

This clonotype was counted many times. The V call is TRBV5-1, the J call TRBJ2-4, with D tentatively TRBD1 or TRBD2 (5 bases each). V gave up 1 base and J gave up 6 bases, with 11 bases separating them. Germline V gives CDR1 SGHRS, CDR2 YFSETQ. This CDR3 has 14 residues. As DNA, the CDR3 is TGCGCCAGCAGCTTGACGGGGCAGGGAAACATTCAGTACTTC. Its translation: CASSLTGQGNIQYF.

This clonotype has more than one count but fewer than ten. The V and J genes are TRBV3-1 and TRBJ2-3; D remains unclear. CDR3 length equals 16 residues. V was clipped by 0 bases and J by 6 bases, with 16 bases between them. Germline V lookup: CDR1 LGHDT, CDR2 YNNKEL (reference sequence). Written as DNA, the CDR3 is TGTGCCAGCAGCCAAGAGTGGTTGGCCCTAGGGGATACGCAGTATTTT. It translates to CASSQEWLALGDTQYF.

This clonotype came up many times. V and J are TRBV29-1 and TRBJ2-2; weak D call: TRBD2 (7 bases). Germline values: CDR1 SQVTM, CDR2 ANQGSEA. The CDR3 spans 12 residues. Trimming took off 7 bases at V and 5 bases at J, with 11 bases between the two ends. The CDR3: CSARGATGELFF. CDR3 in DNA: TGCAGCGCTCGGGGGGCTACCGGGGAGCTGTTTTTT.

The CDR3 region is CASRREGLAGERSYEQYF. The DNA of the CDR3 is TGTGCCAGCAGAAGAGAGGGACTAGCGGGAGAACGTTCCTACGAGCAGTACTTC. The chain couples TRBV6-2 or TRBV6-3 to TRBJ2-7, with 14 bases matching TRBD2. Germline V gene data show CDR1 as MNHEY and CDR2 as SVGEGT. V shed 6 bases and J 1 base; nucleotides not matched to a gene: 11. The CDR3 covers 18 residues.

This clonotype came up a few times. The rearrangement joins TRBV20-1 to TRBJ2-7; the D gene is possibly TRBD2 (6 bases). Between the trimmed V and J ends, which lost 7 bases and 9 bases, there was a span of 19 bases. The CDR3 totals 12 residues. The V gene's germline CDR1 is DFQATT and CDR2 SNEGSKA (reference sequence). The CDR3 region has the DNA TGCAGTGGAGGGAGGAGCACTTTTGCGCAGTACTTC. The encoded protein is CSGGRSTFAQYF.

This clonotype occurred many times. The chain employs TRBV5-6 and TRBJ2-1; 11 bases line up with TRBD2. The CDR3 spans 14 residues. V trimming: 4 bases; J trimming: 8 bases; junction bases outside the gene matches: 5. Germline assignment: CDR1 SGHDT and CDR2 YYEEEE. The CDR3 loop reads CASSLKGLADEQFF. Here the CDR3 DNA reads TGTGCCAGCAGCCTAAAGGGACTAGCGGATGAGCAGTTCTTC.

This clonotype has a handful of counts. This rearrangement joins TRBV7-6 to TRBJ2-4, with TRBD1 as a possible D gene (7 bases). V shed 5 bases and J shed 0 bases, with 14 bases lying between them. There are 16 residues in the CDR3. Germline V gene sequence: CDR1 SGHVS, CDR2 FNYEAQ. The CDR3 loop is CASSAGQPLAKNIQYF. Here the CDR3 DNA reads TGTGCCAGCAGCGCGGGACAGCCGCTAGCCAAAAACATTCAGTACTTC. The full variable domain, its missing parts supplied by reference TRBV7-6 and TRBJ2-4, is GAGVSQSPRYKVTKRGQDVALRCDPISGHVSLYWYRQALGQGPEFLTYFNYEAQQDKSGLPNDRFSAERPEGSISTLTIQRTEQRDSAMYRCASSAGQPLAKNIQYFGAGTRLSVL.

This clonotype was detected a few times. CDR3 residues: CASSLVYENSYNEQFF. In DNA, the CDR3 is TGTGCCAGCAGCTTAGTATACGAGAACTCCTACAATGAGCAGTTCTTC. V and J are TRBV7-2 and TRBJ2-1, with D unresolved. Trimming pared 1 base from V and 0 bases from J, leaving 10 bases between. Germline V gene data show CDR1 as SGHTA and CDR2 as FQGNSA. The CDR3 runs 16 residues.

The chain is built from TRBV5-6 and TRBJ2-7; 10 nucleotides match TRBD1. V gave up 3 bases and J gave up 3 bases; unmatched junction bases: 12. Germline-derived CDR1 and CDR2 are SGHDT and YYEEEE. This CDR3 region has 17 residues. In nucleotides, the CDR3 is TGTGCCAGCAGCTCAATGGGACAGGGGTTCCCCTTCTACGAGCAGTACTTC. It specifies CASSSMGQGFPFYEQYF.

The chain combines TRBV10-3 with TRBJ1-1; a possible D gene is TRBD1 (5 bases). Germline assignment: CDR1 ENHRY and CDR2 SYGVKD. This CDR3 spans 16 amino acids. With 10 bases removed from V and 0 bases from J, the gap between germline ends came to 21 bases. CDR3 region: CATSGGGSGLNTEAFF. CDR3 bases: TGTGCCACCTCCGGCGGGGGTAGTGGGTTGAACACTGAAGCTTTCTTT.

This clonotype was picked up a small number of times. The chain is built from TRBV6-1 and TRBJ2-3; possibly TRBD2 for D (6 bases). Germline V gene sequence: CDR1 MNHNS, CDR2 SASEGT. With 6 bases removed from V and 5 bases from J, the gap between germline ends came to 15 bases. The CDR3 has 14 amino acids. The CDR3 coding sequence is TGTGCCAGCAGCTCCGGCGGGGCCCTAGATACGCAGTATTTT. Translated: CASSSGGALDTQYF.

The chain combines TRBV20-1 with TRBJ2-2, with 12 bases identical to TRBD2. CDR3 size: 15 residues. Germline V CDR1 and CDR2: DFQATT, SNEGSKA (reference sequence). Trimming at V came to 4 bases and at J to 4 bases, leaving 4 bases not matched to a gene. CDR3 residues: CSANKLAGGTGELFF. For the CDR3, the DNA is TGCAGTGCTAACAAACTAGCGGGGGGCACCGGGGAGCTGTTTTTT.

This clonotype was seen ten or more times. The chain employs TRBV15 and TRBJ2-5; 8 positions match TRBD2. This CDR3 comprises 14 residues. CDR1 and CDR2 (germline): LNHNV, YYDKDF (reference sequence). The CDR3 region has the DNA TGTGCGACTAACACGGGGGGGATTCAAGAGACCCAGTACTTC. Its translation is CATNTGGIQETQYF. Full variable domain (missing parts from reference TRBV15 and TRBJ2-5): DAMVIQNPRYQVTQFGKPVTLSCSQTLNHNVMYWYQQKSSQAPKLLFHYYDKDFNNEADTPDNFQSRRPNTSFCFLDIRSPGLGDTAMYLCATNTGGIQETQYFGPGTRLLVL.

The V call is TRBV12-3 or TRBV12-4, the J call TRBJ1-1; TRBD1 might be the D (5 bases). Trimming cost V 6 bases and J 7 bases, with 18 bases left between them. The CDR3 consists of 14 residues. DNA for the CDR3: TGTGCCAGCAGATCGACAGAGAACTACTATGAAGCTTTCTTT. This gives the protein CASRSTENYYEAFF.

This clonotype was seen a handful of times. This chain connects TRBV5-1 to TRBJ2-3, with 7 bases identical to TRBD1. The junction had 5 bases not matched to a gene; V was cut back by 2 bases and J by 2 bases. The CDR3 runs to 15 residues. Germline V gives CDR1 SGHRS, CDR2 YFSETQ. The CDR3 bases are TGCGCCAGCAGCTTAGGGGACAGATTCACAGATACGCAGTATTTT. This encodes CASSLGDRFTDTQYF. Together with reference TRBV5-1 and TRBJ2-3, the CDR3 gives the full variable domain: KAGVTQTPRYLIKTRGQQVTLSCSPISGHRSVSWYQQTPGQGLQFLFEYFSETQRNKGNFPGRFSGRQFSNSRSEMNVSTLELGDSALYLCASSLGDRFTDTQYFGPGTRLTVL.

The V call is TRBV11-2, the J call TRBJ2-2, with a weak D call TRBD1 (6 bases). This CDR3 has 17 amino acids. Germline-derived CDR1 and CDR2 are SGHAT and FQNNGV. V was cut by 2 bases and J by 0 bases, with 13 bases left in between. The CDR3 here is CASSLRVGTTNTGELFF. In DNA, the CDR3 is TGTGCCAGCAGCTTAAGGGTCGGGACAACGAACACCGGGGAGCTGTTTTTT.

This clonotype appeared a few times. This sequence joins TRBV15 and TRBJ2-5; D uncertain. The V and J ends lost 3 bases and 5 bases respectively, with 10 bases between them. The CDR3 is made up of 13 amino acids. Germline assignment: CDR1 LNHNV and CDR2 YYDKDF (reference sequence). The CDR3 DNA is TGTGCCACCAGCAGGGATCCCGTTGAGACCCAGTACTTC. It translates to CATSRDPVETQYF.

The genes are TRBV6-6 and TRBJ1-5; D not certain. The CDR3 runs to 13 residues. The V end lost 8 bases, the J end lost 0 bases, and 8 bases lay between the germline ends. Germline CDR1 MNHNY, CDR2 SVGAGI (reference sequence). CDR3 DNA sequence: TGTGCCAGCCAGTCGGGTAGCAATCAGCCCCAGCATTTT. It specifies CASQSGSNQPQHF.

This clonotype was recorded many times. The chain has TRBV5-5 and TRBJ2-7, with D perhaps matching TRBD2 (6 bases). Germline assignment: CDR1 SGHKS and CDR2 YYEKEE (reference sequence). The CDR3 has 16 amino acids. The V and J ends lost 3 bases and 2 bases respectively, with 18 bases between them. The CDR3 is CASSSALWRGTYEQYF. The CDR3 nucleotides are TGTGCCAGCAGCTCGGCTCTCTGGCGGGGAACCTACGAGCAGTACTTC.